This TCR beta chain was profiled in a study of blood T cell repertoires in COVID-19. About the study: Acute-phase and convalescent COVID-19 samples originated in the United States, Italy and Spain. PBMCs, B-cell-depleted T cells, or T cells were the source of the cDNA or gDNA that made up the material.

The V and J ends lost 6 bases and 5 bases, in that order; junction bases with no gene match: 8. Germline CDR1 and CDR2: SEHNR and FQNEAQ (reference sequence). The CDR3 length is 16 residues. Authors' analysis steps: Amplification of reference gene primers was used by the study to estimate nucleated cell counts. Data came from immunoSEQ multiplex PCR; TCRdb stores just in-frame clones and leaves some out. That table furnishes V, J and clone size, whereas the DNA furnished D and trimming. The sample lists about 170,000 clones; 85% to 90% were seen once. This receptor was obtained from a woman of 80 years or more in a cohort sampled during active or convalescent COVID-19. Sequencing was done on a sample of peripheral blood. The gene calls are TRBV7-9 and TRBJ2-2, with 11 bases aligning to TRBD1. CDR3 DNA: TGTGCCAGCAGGTCCCAGGGGGACAGGGGGACCGGGGAGCTGTTTTTT. It yields the protein CASRSQGDRGTGELFF.